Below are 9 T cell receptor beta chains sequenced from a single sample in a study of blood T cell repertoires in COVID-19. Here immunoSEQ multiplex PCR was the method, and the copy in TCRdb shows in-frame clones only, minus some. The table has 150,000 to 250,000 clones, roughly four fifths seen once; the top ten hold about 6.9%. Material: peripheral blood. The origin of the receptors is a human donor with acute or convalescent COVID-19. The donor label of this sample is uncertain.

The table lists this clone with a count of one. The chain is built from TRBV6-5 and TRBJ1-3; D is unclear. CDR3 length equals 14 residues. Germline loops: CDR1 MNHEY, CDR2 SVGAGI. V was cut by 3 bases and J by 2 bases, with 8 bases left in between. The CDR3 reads CASSYAQAGNTIYF. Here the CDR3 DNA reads TGTGCCAGCAGTTATGCCCAGGCTGGAAACACCATATATTTT.

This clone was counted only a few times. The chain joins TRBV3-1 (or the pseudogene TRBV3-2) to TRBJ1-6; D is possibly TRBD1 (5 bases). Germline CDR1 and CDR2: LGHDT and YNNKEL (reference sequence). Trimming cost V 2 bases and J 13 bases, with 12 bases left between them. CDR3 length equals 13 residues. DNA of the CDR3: TGTGCCAGCAGCCAAACGGACACTCAGCCCCTCCACTTT. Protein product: CASSQTDTQPLHF.

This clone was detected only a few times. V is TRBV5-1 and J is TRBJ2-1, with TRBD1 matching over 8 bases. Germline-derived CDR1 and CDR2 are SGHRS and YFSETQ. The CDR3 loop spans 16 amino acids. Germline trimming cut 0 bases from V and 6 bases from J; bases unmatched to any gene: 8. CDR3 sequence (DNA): TGCGCCAGCAGCTTGGCAGGACAGGGTAAAGGCAATGAGCAGTTCTTC. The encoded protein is CASSLAGQGKGNEQFF.

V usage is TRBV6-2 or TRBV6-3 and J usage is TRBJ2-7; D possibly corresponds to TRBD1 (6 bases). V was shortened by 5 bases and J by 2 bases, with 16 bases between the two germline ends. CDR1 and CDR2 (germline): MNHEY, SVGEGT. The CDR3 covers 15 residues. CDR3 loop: CASSRVGQLAYEQYF. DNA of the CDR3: TGTGCCAGCAGTCGCGTCGGACAGCTTGCCTACGAGCAGTACTTC.

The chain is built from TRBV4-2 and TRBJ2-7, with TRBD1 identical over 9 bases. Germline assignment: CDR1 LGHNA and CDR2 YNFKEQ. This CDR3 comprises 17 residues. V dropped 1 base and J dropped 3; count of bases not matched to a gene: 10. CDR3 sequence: CASSQVISGTGYYEQYF. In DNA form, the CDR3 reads TGTGCCAGCAGCCAAGTTATCTCCGGGACAGGGTACTACGAGCAGTACTTC.

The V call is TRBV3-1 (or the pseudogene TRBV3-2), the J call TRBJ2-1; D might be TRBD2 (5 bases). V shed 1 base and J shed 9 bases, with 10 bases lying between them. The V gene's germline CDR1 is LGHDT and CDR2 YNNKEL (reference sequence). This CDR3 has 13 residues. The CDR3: CASSQGEAAEQFF. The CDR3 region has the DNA TGTGCCAGCAGCCAAGGGGAAGCGGCTGAGCAGTTCTTC.

The CDR3 DNA follows: TGTGCCAGCAGTAGACTAGCGGTTCGCACAGATACGCAGTATTTT. Encoded protein: CASSRLAVRTDTQYF. The chain recombines TRBV6-2 or TRBV6-3 with TRBJ2-3, with 9 bases that match TRBD2. The CDR3 covers 15 residues. The V and J ends lost 5 bases and 1 base, in that order; junction bases with no gene match: 4. CDR1 is MNHEY and CDR2 is SVGEGT in the germline V gene.

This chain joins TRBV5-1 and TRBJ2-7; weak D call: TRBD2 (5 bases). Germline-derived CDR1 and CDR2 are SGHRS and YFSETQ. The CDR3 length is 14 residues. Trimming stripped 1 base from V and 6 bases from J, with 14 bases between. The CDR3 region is CASSLNGLEGEQYF. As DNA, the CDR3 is TGCGCCAGCAGCTTGAACGGGTTAGAGGGCGAGCAGTACTTC.

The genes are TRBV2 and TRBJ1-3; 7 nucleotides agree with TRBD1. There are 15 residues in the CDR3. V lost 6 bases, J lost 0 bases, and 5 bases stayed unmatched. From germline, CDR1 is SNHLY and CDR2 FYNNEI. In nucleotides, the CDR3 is TGTGCCAGCAGCCCCAGGGGGAGCTCTGGAAACACCATATATTTT. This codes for CASSPRGSSGNTIYF.